Listed below are T cell receptor beta chains from one sample, sequenced in a study of T-cell memory formation after mild COVID-19. MiXCR, applied by TCRdb to the 5' RACE reads, yields one record per CDR3 protein. The sample records 80,000 to 95,000 distinct CDR3 sequences, 25% being singletons. Sequencing used PBMCs or a T cell subset sorted from them (not recorded which). These receptors were obtained from a young man who had mild COVID-19 (a few samples of this study predate the infection). Cell type and time point are not known. Each CDR3 is given with its conserved first and last residue. A D gene is named only where the DNA matches it firmly. Not all rows give a size; the values are once, few, many and, for expanded clones, a class.

CDR3 DNA: TGCGCCAGCAGCCAAGGCTCCGGGACTAGCGGAAGCACAGATACGCAGTATTTT
CDR3 protein: CASSQGSGTSGSTDTQYF
J gene: TRBJ2-3
clone size: NA
D gene: TRBD2
V gene: TRBV4-3

CDR3 DNA: TGCGCCAGCAGCTTAACACAGGGGCGGAATCAGCCCCAGCATTTT
CDR3 protein: CASSLTQGRNQPQHF
J gene: TRBJ1-5
clone size: few
D gene: TRBD1
V gene: TRBV5-1

CDR3 DNA: TGTGCCAGCAGCCCTGATGACGGGAGATCCTACAATGAGCAGTTCTTC
CDR3 protein: CASSPDDGRSYNEQFF
J gene: TRBJ2-1
clone size: many
D gene: NA
V gene: TRBV7-9

CDR3 DNA: TGCGCCAGCAGCCAAGATGGGAACACTGAAGCTTTCTTT
CDR3 protein: CASSQDGNTEAFF
J gene: TRBJ1-1
clone size: few
D gene: NA
V gene: TRBV4-1

CDR3 DNA: TGCAGTGCTAGAGATACCAGGGATAACGAGCAGTACTTC
CDR3 protein: CSARDTRDNEQYF
J gene: TRBJ2-7
clone size: NA
D gene: NA
V gene: TRBV20-1

CDR3 DNA: TGTGCCAGCAGCTTAATGGGGGTTCGCGGGGGAATTGCAGATACGCAGTATTTT
CDR3 protein: CASSLMGVRGGIADTQYF
J gene: TRBJ2-3
clone size: few
D gene: TRBD2
V gene: TRBV7-9

CDR3 DNA: TGTGCCTGGAGTACGGGACGGCTCCCGATAGCCAAAAACATTCAGTACTTC
CDR3 protein: CAWSTGRLPIAKNIQYF
J gene: TRBJ2-4
clone size: NA
D gene: NA
V gene: TRBV30

CDR3 DNA: TGTGCCAGCAGAATAGGGGCCAACGTCCTGACTTTC
CDR3 protein: CASRIGANVLTF
J gene: TRBJ2-6
clone size: few
D gene: NA
V gene: TRBV27

CDR3 DNA: TGTGCCAGCAGCTCCCTAGCGGGGGCGAAAGAGACCCAGTACTTC
CDR3 protein: CASSSLAGAKETQYF
J gene: TRBJ2-5
clone size: NA
D gene: TRBD2
V gene: TRBV7-2

CDR3 DNA: TGTGCCAGCAGTAGGGGATCCGGGGAGCTGTTTTTT
CDR3 protein: CASSRGSGELFF
J gene: TRBJ2-2
clone size: few
D gene: NA
V gene: TRBV27